This is a list of T cell receptor beta chains from one sample in a study of human T cells and chemical hapten exposure. TCRdb recomputed calls from the RACE reads with MiXCR, one row per CDR3 protein. Of some 110,000 distinct CDR3 sequences listed, about 12% are singletons. The specimen was whole blood, collected in connection with sensitization to the hapten diphenylcyclopropenone (DPC). The receptor set was obtained from a woman aged 45-59 years with alopecia areata. Some clones in this sample may be carry-over from other donors' samples. The CDR3 runs from the conserved cysteine through the conserved F or W. D genes are given only for firm matches. Expanded clones are given a class, and other clones once, few, many or no size at all.

CDR3 length	clone size	V gene	J gene	D gene	CDR3 DNA	CDR3 protein
14	.	TRBV4-3	TRBJ1-2	.	TGCGCCAGCAGCCAAGTTTTGACAGACTATGGCTACACCTTC	CASSQVLTDYGYTF
13	few	TRBV29-1	TRBJ1-2	.	TGCAGCGTTTTCCAGGGGCTTGGCTATGGCTACACCTTC	CSVFQGLGYGYTF
16	.	TRBV28	TRBJ2-7	TRBD2	TGTGCCAGCAGTTTATTGGGACTAGCGGGGTCCTACGAGCAGTACTTC	CASSLLGLAGSYEQYF
13	.	TRBV28	TRBJ2-2	.	TGTGCCAGCGGGGACACTAACACCGGGGAGCTGTTTTTT	CASGDTNTGELFF
16	many	TRBV4-1	TRBJ2-2	.	TGCGCCAGCAGCCAAGATCTAGATCGCCCAACCGGGGAGCTGTTTTTT	CASSQDLDRPTGELFF
13	many	TRBV25-1	TRBJ1-1	.	TGTGCCAGCAGGTATTTAGGGACGGGAGAAGCTTTCTTT	CASRYLGTGEAFF
13	.	TRBV9	TRBJ2-7	.	TGTGCCAGCAGCGTAGATAAGTCGCACGAGCAGTACTTC	CASSVDKSHEQYF
14	many	TRBV12-3/TRBV12-4	TRBJ2-7	TRBD1	TGTGCCAGCAGTTTGGGGACAGGGGATTGGGAGCAGTACTTC	CASSLGTGDWEQYF
16	few	TRBV3-1	TRBJ2-5	TRBD2	TGTGCCAGCCTCCACACGAAGCGGGGCCTACAAGAGACCCAGTACTTC	CASLHTKRGLQETQYF
16	many	TRBV6-5	TRBJ1-2	TRBD1	TGTGCCAGCAGTTACGGGACAGCAGCGACATACTATGGCTACACCTTC	CASSYGTAATYYGYTF
15	many	TRBV10-2	TRBJ1-6	.	TGCGCCAGCAGCCCCGGGACCGCGGGCGATTCACCCCTCCACTTT	CASSPGTAGDSPLHF
14	.	TRBV19	TRBJ2-7	TRBD1	TGTGCCAGTAGTGAAGGGACAGGACTCTACGAGCAGTACTTC	CASSEGTGLYEQYF
15	many	TRBV4-1	TRBJ1-5	TRBD1	TGCGCCAGCAGCCATTACACAGGGGTGAATCAGCCCCAGCATTTT	CASSHYTGVNQPQHF
15	.	TRBV10-1	TRBJ2-7	TRBD1	TGCGCCAGCAGTTCCACCGGGACAGGCAAGTACGAGCAGTACTTC	CASSSTGTGKYEQYF
13	many	TRBV6-2/TRBV6-3	TRBJ2-5	.	TGTGCCAGCTCAGGGCCGGCATCAGAGACCCAGTACTTC	CASSGPASETQYF
17	many	TRBV14	TRBJ2-7	.	TGTGCCAGCAGCCCAACAGAGCTTAAGTGGCCTAGGTACGAGCAGTACTTC	CASSPTELKWPRYEQYF
15	many	TRBV12-2	TRBJ1-5	.	TGTGCAAGTCGCAAAGGGACAGGATGTAATCAGCCCCAGCATTTT	CASRKGTGCNQPQHF
15	many	TRBV11-2	TRBJ1-2	TRBD1	TGTGCCAGCCAAACCGGGACAGGGCACGTCTATGGCTACACCTTC	CASQTGTGHVYGYTF
14	.	TRBV5-1	TRBJ2-1	.	TGCGCCAGCAGCCCCGACCCAAATGTCAATGAGCAGTTCTTC	CASSPDPNVNEQFF
14	many	TRBV7-2	TRBJ1-2	.	TGTGCCAGCAGCTTATCAGGGTCCGGCTATGGCTACACCTTC	CASSLSGSGYGYTF
14	.	TRBV12-2	TRBJ1-6	.	TGTGCAAGTCGGGAACAGGGGGCCGGGGCACCCCTCCACTTT	CASREQGAGAPLHF
14	few	TRBV12-3/TRBV12-4	TRBJ2-7	.	TGTGCCAGCAGCCCTTCGGGCCGTTCCTACGAGCAGTACTTC	CASSPSGRSYEQYF
19	few	TRBV7-6	TRBJ2-1	TRBD2	TGTGCCAGCAGCTTTGGCACCCATCCGGGACTAGCGGAGTACAATGAGCAGTTCTTC	CASSFGTHPGLAEYNEQFF
16	many	TRBV6-4	TRBJ1-1	TRBD1	TGTGCCAGCAGTTTCACCCCCGGGACAGGTAGCACTGAAGCTTTCTTT	CASSFTPGTGSTEAFF
13	.	TRBV6-2/TRBV6-3	TRBJ2-1	TRBD1	TGTGCCAGCAGCCTGACAGGGGGTAATGAGCAGTTCTTC	CASSLTGGNEQFF
13	few	TRBV14	TRBJ2-5	.	TGTGCCAGCAGCCAAGTCGAGGGAGAGACCCAGTACTTC	CASSQVEGETQYF
14	.	TRBV6-1	TRBJ2-2	TRBD2	TGTGCCGGGCTAGCGGGGCCGAACACCGGGGAGCTGTTTTTT	CAGLAGPNTGELFF
14	many	TRBV5-1	TRBJ1-1	.	TGCGCCAGCAGCGGACTACATGGGGACACTGAAGCTTTCTTT	CASSGLHGDTEAFF
15	.	TRBV28	TRBJ1-3	TRBD1	TGTGCCAGCAGTTTGGACAGGGTGGGCGGAAACACCATATATTTT	CASSLDRVGGNTIYF
15	few	TRBV4-2	TRBJ1-4	.	TGTGCCAGCAGCCAAGATTCCAGGGTTGATGAAAAACTGTTTTTT	CASSQDSRVDEKLFF
14	few	TRBV20-1	TRBJ2-3	.	TGCAGTGCTCATCCCCAGACAGTTATAGATACGCAGTATTTT	CSAHPQTVIDTQYF
16	many	TRBV6-1	TRBJ1-6	.	TGTGCCAGCAGTCCACAGGGAAGATCCTATAATTCACCCCTCCACTTT	CASSPQGRSYNSPLHF
14	many	TRBV20-1	TRBJ2-5	.	TGCAGTGCTAGAGATCGACCTGACTTGGAGACCCAGTACTTC	CSARDRPDLETQYF
15	.	TRBV5-4	TRBJ2-1	TRBD2	TGTGCCAGCAGGGTTAGCGGGAGACTGTACAATGAGCAGTTCTTC	CASRVSGRLYNEQFF
16	many	TRBV18	TRBJ1-5	.	TGTGCCAGCTCACCAAATGGACCCTTGGGCAATCAGCCCCAGCATTTT	CASSPNGPLGNQPQHF
14	few	TRBV18	TRBJ2-3	TRBD2	TGTGCCAGCTCACCTACTAGCGGCGAAGATACGCAGTATTTT	CASSPTSGEDTQYF
13	.	TRBV4-1	TRBJ1-4	.	TGCGCCAGCAGCCCTGCCCTTTACGGAAAACTGTTTTTT	CASSPALYGKLFF
11	many	TRBV5-5	TRBJ2-4	.	TGTGCCAGCAGCTTGTCTGACATTCAGTACTTC	CASSLSDIQYF
13	many	TRBV7-9	TRBJ1-1	.	TGTGCCAGCAGCTTAAATATGGGTCCTGAAGCTTTCTTT	CASSLNMGPEAFF
12	many	TRBV29-1	TRBJ2-1	.	TGCAGCGTTGACGGAGCTTTGAGTGAGCAGTTCTTC	CSVDGALSEQFF
17	.	TRBV12-3/TRBV12-4	TRBJ2-2	.	TGTGCCAGCAGTTCAACCGACAGGTCAAGGAACACCGGGGAGCTGTTTTTT	CASSSTDRSRNTGELFF
17	.	TRBV4-1	TRBJ1-2	.	TGCGCCAGCAGCCAAACAACTGCCGACAGCTTATCCTATGGCTACACCTTC	CASSQTTADSLSYGYTF
14	many	TRBV12-3/TRBV12-4	TRBJ1-1	TRBD1	TGTGCCAGCAGTTTAGATTCAGGGGGAGCTGAAGCTTTCTTT	CASSLDSGGAEAFF
11	many	TRBV12-3/TRBV12-4	TRBJ2-1	.	TGTGCCAGCGGGTACTACAATGAGCAGTTCTTC	CASGYYNEQFF
15	many	TRBV2	TRBJ1-6	.	TGTGCCAGCAGGGGGGAGCAGGTTCGGAATTCACCCCTCCACTTT	CASRGEQVRNSPLHF
13	many	TRBV18	TRBJ2-3	.	TGTGCCAGCTCACCGTCGTGGCAAGATACGCAGTATTTT	CASSPSWQDTQYF
11	.	TRBV7-2	TRBJ2-5	TRBD2	TGTGCCAGCAGCGGTGGACTAGCGGGTTACTTC	CASSGGLAGYF
17	few	TRBV5-6	TRBJ1-5	TRBD1	TGTGCCAGCAGCTTGTGGCGAGGACAGGGGAAATATCAGCCCCAGCATTTT	CASSLWRGQGKYQPQHF
13	.	TRBV4-2	TRBJ2-3	.	TGTGCCAGCAGCCAAGACTGGGGGGATACGCAGTATTTT	CASSQDWGDTQYF
13	.	TRBV29-1	TRBJ1-2	.	TGCAGCGTCGGGGGTCTTGGAGACTATGGCTACACCTTC	CSVGGLGDYGYTF
12	.	TRBV7-6	TRBJ2-3	.	TGTGCCAGCAGCCAAGGCGGGGATACGCAGTATTTT	CASSQGGDTQYF
15	many	TRBV3-1	TRBJ2-7	TRBD1	TGTGCCAGCAGCTACCGGACAGGGCATGGCGGCGAGCAGTACTTC	CASSYRTGHGGEQYF
14	.	TRBV18	TRBJ2-3	.	TGTGCCAGCTCAAGTCAGGCGGGGACAGATACGCAGTATTTT	CASSSQAGTDTQYF
8	many	TRBV21-1	TRBJ2-6	.	TGTGCCAGCAGCAAAAGGACTTTC	CASSKRTF
12	many	TRBV6-5	TRBJ2-7	TRBD1	TGTGCCAGCAGTCGACAGGGGTACGAGCAGTACTTC	CASSRQGYEQYF
13	few	TRBV7-9	TRBJ1-1	TRBD1	TGTGCCAGCATAGGGACAGTTAACACTGAAGCTTTCTTT	CASIGTVNTEAFF